Here is one T cell receptor beta chain with its context. No antigen is known for it. Constant-segment primers served in 5'RACE that generated TCR alpha and TCR beta cDNA libraries bearing sample barcodes and UMIs. TCRdb recomputed calls from the 5' RACE reads with MiXCR, one row per CDR3 protein. The sample lists roughly 310,000 distinct CDR3 sequences; around a sixth were seen once. This sample was included in a study of T-cell memory formation after mild COVID-19. Study summary: Across donors, TCR clusters were largely donor specific. Study-wide results and limits: Pre-infection memory contained some responding clones, which suggested that cross-reactive memory had joined. Day 15 to 85 contractors were CD4/CD8 balanced; later expanders leaned CD4+.

V gave up 0 bases and J gave up 6 bases, with 7 bases separating them. Germline CDR1 and CDR2: SGHNT and YYREEE (reference sequence). The length of the CDR3 is 12 residues. The TCR was taken from a man younger than 35 who had mild COVID-19 (a few samples of this study predate the infection). Cell type and time point are not known. Sequenced material: PBMCs or a T cell subset sorted from them (not recorded which). The chain links TRBV5-4 to TRBJ2-7; D call uncertain. CDR3 sequence: CASSLEVGEQYV. The CDR3 DNA follows: TGTGCCAGCAGCTTGGAAGTGGGCGAGCAGTACGTC.